The 30 T cell receptor beta chains below all came from one sample that was sequenced in a study of cytomegalovirus exposure and HLA in healthy donors. PCR amplification relied on 60 Vbeta primers (plus 13 Jbeta primers). TCRdb's table, derived via immunoSEQ multiplex PCR, lists solely in-frame clones and lacks some. Of 150,000 to 200,000 clones in the sample, 70% to 90% are singletons; the top ten hold about 2%. Sequenced sample: PBMCs. The receptors here all came from a woman younger than 30 in good health and CMV-seropositive.

This chain joins TRBV5-6 and TRBJ2-7; D possibly corresponds to TRBD1 (6 bases). The CDR3 has 16 residues. From germline, CDR1 is SGHDT and CDR2 YYEEEE. V gave up 1 base and J gave up 4 bases, with 18 bases separating them. CDR3 protein: CASSLWGPRRRYEQYF. CDR3 coding DNA: TGTGCCAGCAGCTTGTGGGGGCCAAGAAGGAGGTACGAGCAGTACTTC.

The chain joins TRBV10-3 to TRBJ2-7; 10 bases line up with TRBD2. Germline-derived CDR1 and CDR2 are ENHRY and SYGVKD. CDR3 length: 15 residues. V dropped 3 bases and J dropped 0; count of bases not matched to a gene: 2. CDR3 sequence: CAISDSGGVSYEQYF. In DNA form, the CDR3 reads TGTGCCATCAGTGACAGCGGGGGGGTCTCCTACGAGCAGTACTTC.

The gene calls are TRBV5-4 and TRBJ2-1; TRBD2 might be the D (5 bases). Trimming pared 2 bases from V and 8 bases from J, leaving 17 bases between. The germline CDR1 and CDR2 sequences are SGHNT and YYREEE (reference sequence). The CDR3 runs to 15 residues. CDR3 in DNA: TGTGCCAGCAGCTTAGGACGGGAAATTCCGGATGAGCAGTTCTTC. Its translation: CASSLGREIPDEQFF.

The V call is TRBV7-8, the J call TRBJ1-2, with 7 bases lining up with TRBD1. The CDR3 contains 16 residues. Germline V gives CDR1 SGHVS, CDR2 FQNEAQ. The J segment lost 5 bases and the V segment lost 5 bases, leaving 14 bases of the junction unmatched. The CDR3: CASSLLRGQNLYGYTF. The CDR3 DNA reads as TGTGCCAGCAGCCTCCTCCGGGGACAGAACTTATATGGCTACACCTTC.

The gene calls are TRBV9 and TRBJ2-1; possible D gene TRBD1, 6 bases. CDR1 and CDR2 (germline): SGDLS, YYNGEE. The CDR3 consists of 16 residues. Trimming left V 4 bases short and J 4 bases short, with 18 bases between. Here the CDR3 DNA reads TGTGCCAGCAGCCCCCAGGGGAGTCAGTCATACAATGAGCAGTTCTTC. The encoded protein is CASSPQGSQSYNEQFF.

The rearrangement links TRBV27 to TRBJ2-3; TRBD2 matches 13 bases. V was clipped by 5 bases and J by 4 bases; unmatched bases: 6. In germline, CDR1 is MNHEY, CDR2 SMNVEV (reference sequence). The CDR3 loop spans 16 amino acids. Written as DNA, the CDR3 is TGTGCCAGCAGTCCAAGGACTAGCGGGGGCCCAGATACGCAGTATTTT. This encodes CASSPRTSGGPDTQYF.

The chain uses TRBV6-1 and TRBJ1-2, with D possibly being TRBD1 (6 bases). V lost 6 bases and J lost 4, with 18 bases in between. The CDR3 has 15 amino acids. Germline-derived CDR1 and CDR2 are MNHNS and SASEGT. As DNA, the CDR3 is TGTGCCAGCAGCACCCGGGACAAGGCCTTCTATGGCTACACCTTC. Translation: CASSTRDKAFYGYTF.

The V call is TRBV27, the J call TRBJ1-5; D is unclear. The V and J ends lost 5 bases and 7 bases respectively, with 12 bases between them. This CDR3 comprises 13 residues. Germline CDR1 is MNHEY and CDR2 is SMNVEV (reference sequence). DNA for the CDR3: TGTGCCAGCAGTCCCTCCGGGTCCCAGCCCCAGCATTTT. Its translation: CASSPSGSQPQHF.

V and J are TRBV28 and TRBJ1-1; D gene ambiguous. The CDR3 has 13 amino acids. Germline CDR1 and CDR2: MDHEN and SYDVKM. The ends were cut back, 2 bases at V and 1 base at J, with 5 bases in the middle. CDR3 sequence (DNA): TGTGCCAGCAGTTTACAGGAGAACACTGAAGCTTTCTTT. This encodes CASSLQENTEAFF.

The gene calls are TRBV6-1 and TRBJ2-7; D possibly corresponds to TRBD1 (6 bases). V gave up 10 bases and J gave up 2 bases, with 18 bases separating them. The CDR3 consists of 14 residues. Germline V gene data show CDR1 as MNHNS and CDR2 as SASEGT. In DNA form, the CDR3 reads TGTGCCACCGATTCAGGGGAAGCTCCCTACGAGCAGTACTTC. Residues: CATDSGEAPYEQYF.

The chain employs TRBV6-1 and TRBJ1-2; D is possibly TRBD1 (5 bases). Between the trimmed V and J ends, which lost 2 bases and 5 bases, there was a span of 9 bases. Looked up from germline, CDR1 is MNHNS and CDR2 is SASEGT. The CDR3 totals 13 residues. CDR3 in amino acids: CASSEIGAYGYTF. The CDR3 coding sequence is TGTGCCAGCAGTGAAATTGGGGCTTATGGCTACACCTTC.

The table lists this clone with a few counts. The V call is TRBV6-1, the J call TRBJ1-2; TRBD1 might be the D (5 bases). Germline CDR1 reads MNHNS; CDR2 reads SASEGT. The CDR3 length is 15 residues. Trimming removed 2 bases at V and 0 bases at J, with 10 bases between. The CDR3 DNA reads TGTGCCAGCAGTGAAATAGGGGAGGCTAACTATGGCTACACCTTC. Protein sequence: CASSEIGEANYGYTF.

This clone was seen a single time. The chain has TRBV5-1 and TRBJ1-3, with D tentatively TRBD1 (5 bases). CDR3 length: 15 residues. Germline V gene data show CDR1 as SGHRS and CDR2 as YFSETQ. V was trimmed by 4 bases and J by 1 base, leaving 12 bases between them. The CDR3 loop is CASSAGRGSGNTIYF. The CDR3 DNA is TGCGCCAGCAGCGCTGGCCGGGGGTCTGGAAACACCATATATTTT.

In this sample, this clone turned up once. V gene TRBV4-1 combines with J gene TRBJ2-7; TRBD2 agrees at 16 bases. The CDR3 sequence is 19 residues long. Unmatched junction bases numbered 8, after V lost 3 bases and J lost 0 bases. The V gene's germline CDR1 is MGHRA and CDR2 YSYEKL. The CDR3 nucleotides read TGCGCCAGCAGCCACCCGGGACTAGCGGGGGGGCTGTCCTCCTACGAGCAGTACTTC. Translated, it gives CASSHPGLAGGLSSYEQYF.

The chain recombines TRBV27 with TRBJ1-2; D perhaps matches TRBD1 (5 bases). Germline CDR1 is MNHEY and CDR2 is SMNVEV (reference sequence). This CDR3 comprises 13 residues. The V end lost 1 base, the J end lost 7 bases, and 10 bases lay between the germline ends. In DNA form, the CDR3 reads TGTGCCAGCAGTTTATGGGGGGGTGGTGGCTACACCTTC. It translates to CASSLWGGGGYTF.

This rearrangement joins TRBV4-1 to TRBJ2-7, with TRBD1 matching 8 bases. Per germline, CDR1 MGHRA and CDR2 YSYEKL. The CDR3 length is 16 residues. The J segment lost 1 base and the V segment lost 1 base, leaving 6 bases of the junction unmatched. DNA for the CDR3: TGCGCCAGCAGCCAAGGTCCAGGGGGCCAGTCCTACGAGCAGTACTTC. Translated: CASSQGPGGQSYEQYF.

This chain uses TRBV4-2 with TRBJ2-3, with 10 nucleotides matching TRBD2. The CDR3 consists of 18 residues. The junction had 9 bases not matched to a gene; V was cut back by 1 base and J by 2 bases. The V gene's germline CDR1 is LGHNA and CDR2 YNFKEQ. CDR3 coding DNA: TGTGCCAGCAGCCAAGTGGTAGCGGGGGGCCTTACCACAGATACGCAGTATTTT. It specifies CASSQVVAGGLTTDTQYF.

The chain has TRBV28 and TRBJ2-1, with 8 positions matching TRBD2. The trim removed 7 bases at V and 7 bases at J, leaving 9 bases unmatched. The CDR3 loop spans 14 amino acids. The germline V gene has CDR1 MDHEN and CDR2 SYDVKM. The CDR3 nucleotides are TGTGCCAGCAAGTCCGCGGGGGGCCGTAATGAGCAGTTCTTC. This gives the protein CASKSAGGRNEQFF.

This clone came up once. V and J are TRBV5-1 and TRBJ2-2; 9 bases are shared with TRBD1. Germline-derived CDR1 and CDR2 are SGHRS and YFSETQ. The CDR3 has 16 amino acids. Trimming took 0 bases from V and 6 from J; bases not matched to a gene: 6. The CDR3 sequence is CASSLAGQGHSGELFF. The CDR3 DNA reads as TGCGCCAGCAGCTTGGCGGGACAGGGTCATTCCGGGGAGCTGTTTTTT.

V and J are TRBV5-6 and TRBJ1-2; D possibly corresponds to TRBD1 (6 bases). The CDR3 is 15 amino acids. Germline CDR1 reads SGHDT; CDR2 reads YYEEEE. V was cut by 3 bases and J by 5 bases, with 17 bases left in between. Here the CDR3 reads CASSSEGGARYGYTF. The CDR3 DNA sequence: TGTGCCAGCAGCTCAGAGGGGGGGGCGAGGTATGGCTACACCTTC.

This chain uses TRBV27 with TRBJ2-3; 8 nucleotides match TRBD1. Germline loops: CDR1 MNHEY, CDR2 SMNVEV (reference sequence). CDR3 length: 13 amino acids. The V and J ends lost 6 bases and 5 bases, in that order; junction bases with no gene match: 4. The CDR3, as DNA: TGTGCCAGCAGCCAACAGGGGGGAGATACGCAGTATTTT. It yields the protein CASSQQGGDTQYF.

J is TRBJ2-7 and V is TRBV5-1; TRBD2 matches 9 bases. Trimming cost V 5 bases and J 2 bases; bases outside gene matches: 2. This CDR3 comprises 13 residues. The germline V gene encodes CDR1 SGHRS and CDR2 YFSETQ. This CDR3 reads CASRSGGTYEQYF. CDR3 DNA sequence: TGCGCCAGCAGAAGCGGGGGGACCTACGAGCAGTACTTC.

This clone appeared a few times. The same CDR3 also results from other DNA sequences found in this sample. The chain recombines TRBV9 with TRBJ2-1; 8 positions match TRBD2. Germline values: CDR1 SGDLS, CDR2 YYNGEE. J lost 0 bases, V lost 3 bases, and 2 bases had no gene match. The CDR3 has 15 amino acids. CDR3 DNA: TGTGCCAGCAGCGGCGGGGGGAGCTCCTACAATGAGCAGTTCTTC. Protein sequence: CASSGGGSSYNEQFF.

The chain joins TRBV5-6 to TRBJ1-2, with TRBD1 identical over 7 bases. The CDR3 spans 12 residues. Germline values: CDR1 SGHDT, CDR2 YYEEEE. Trimming at V came to 5 bases and at J to 6 bases, leaving 4 bases not matched to a gene. CDR3 sequence: CASRYDRDGYTF. As DNA, the CDR3 is TGTGCCAGCAGATACGACAGGGATGGCTACACCTTC.

This chain connects TRBV27 to TRBJ2-1; TRBD2 is a possible D gene (7 bases). In germline, CDR1 is MNHEY, CDR2 SMNVEV (reference sequence). This CDR3 contains 14 residues. V lost 7 bases, J lost 10 bases, and 20 bases lay in between. CDR3 sequence reads: CASTLKGGVREQFF. The CDR3 nucleotides are TGTGCCAGCACCTTAAAGGGGGGGGTCAGGGAGCAGTTCTTC.

CDR3 protein: CAWRAVGELFF. The CDR3 DNA is TGTGCCTGGAGGGCAGTCGGGGAGCTGTTTTTT. The chain has TRBV30 and TRBJ2-2; D is unresolved. The CDR3 totals 11 residues. The V gene's germline CDR1 is GTSNPN and CDR2 SVGIG (reference sequence). Trimming removed 3 bases from V and 7 bases from J, with 6 bases in between.

The rearrangement uses TRBV7-3 and TRBJ2-1; 8 nucleotides line up with TRBD2. The V gene's germline CDR1 is SGHTA and CDR2 FQGTGA. This CDR3 has 16 residues. V lost 5 bases, J lost 6 bases, and 12 bases stayed unmatched. The CDR3 here is CASSPLGGTSLNEQFF. The CDR3 DNA is TGTGCCAGCAGCCCCCTAGGGGGGACTAGTCTCAATGAGCAGTTCTTC. Complete variable domain (other parts from reference TRBV7-3 and TRBJ2-1): GAGVSQTPSNKVTEKGKYVELRCDPISGHTALYWYRQSLGQGPEFLIYFQGTGAADDSGLPNDRFFAVRPEGSVSTLKIQRTERGDSAVYLCASSPLGGTSLNEQFFGPGTRLTVL.

The chain is built from TRBV27 and TRBJ2-7; a weak D match, TRBD1 (5 bases). The V gene lost 7 bases and the J gene lost 2 bases, with 15 bases spanning the gap. Germline-derived CDR1 and CDR2 are MNHEY and SMNVEV (reference sequence). CDR3 length: 14 amino acids. The CDR3: CASNEKLQAYEQYV. DNA for the CDR3: TGTGCCAGCAACGAAAAGCTACAGGCCTACGAGCAGTACGTC.

The rearrangement joins TRBV19 to TRBJ1-4; the D is unclear. The germline V gene encodes CDR1 LNHDA and CDR2 SQIVND (reference sequence). V dropped 0 bases and J dropped 6 bases, with 20 bases sitting between them. CDR3 length: 18 residues. The CDR3 bases are TGTGCCAGTAGTATAGATCTGGGTATGAGGACTTCGGATGAAAAACTGTTTTTT. This sequence encodes CASSIDLGMRTSDEKLFF.

The chain combines TRBV7-3 with TRBJ2-1, with 7 bases aligning to TRBD1. V was clipped by 2 bases and J by 9 bases; unmatched bases: 4. Germline lookup yields CDR1 SGHTA and CDR2 FQGTGA. This CDR3 has 13 amino acids. CDR3 sequence (DNA): TGTGCCAGCAGCTTAGCACAGGGGAGTGAGCAGTTCTTC. Protein sequence: CASSLAQGSEQFF.